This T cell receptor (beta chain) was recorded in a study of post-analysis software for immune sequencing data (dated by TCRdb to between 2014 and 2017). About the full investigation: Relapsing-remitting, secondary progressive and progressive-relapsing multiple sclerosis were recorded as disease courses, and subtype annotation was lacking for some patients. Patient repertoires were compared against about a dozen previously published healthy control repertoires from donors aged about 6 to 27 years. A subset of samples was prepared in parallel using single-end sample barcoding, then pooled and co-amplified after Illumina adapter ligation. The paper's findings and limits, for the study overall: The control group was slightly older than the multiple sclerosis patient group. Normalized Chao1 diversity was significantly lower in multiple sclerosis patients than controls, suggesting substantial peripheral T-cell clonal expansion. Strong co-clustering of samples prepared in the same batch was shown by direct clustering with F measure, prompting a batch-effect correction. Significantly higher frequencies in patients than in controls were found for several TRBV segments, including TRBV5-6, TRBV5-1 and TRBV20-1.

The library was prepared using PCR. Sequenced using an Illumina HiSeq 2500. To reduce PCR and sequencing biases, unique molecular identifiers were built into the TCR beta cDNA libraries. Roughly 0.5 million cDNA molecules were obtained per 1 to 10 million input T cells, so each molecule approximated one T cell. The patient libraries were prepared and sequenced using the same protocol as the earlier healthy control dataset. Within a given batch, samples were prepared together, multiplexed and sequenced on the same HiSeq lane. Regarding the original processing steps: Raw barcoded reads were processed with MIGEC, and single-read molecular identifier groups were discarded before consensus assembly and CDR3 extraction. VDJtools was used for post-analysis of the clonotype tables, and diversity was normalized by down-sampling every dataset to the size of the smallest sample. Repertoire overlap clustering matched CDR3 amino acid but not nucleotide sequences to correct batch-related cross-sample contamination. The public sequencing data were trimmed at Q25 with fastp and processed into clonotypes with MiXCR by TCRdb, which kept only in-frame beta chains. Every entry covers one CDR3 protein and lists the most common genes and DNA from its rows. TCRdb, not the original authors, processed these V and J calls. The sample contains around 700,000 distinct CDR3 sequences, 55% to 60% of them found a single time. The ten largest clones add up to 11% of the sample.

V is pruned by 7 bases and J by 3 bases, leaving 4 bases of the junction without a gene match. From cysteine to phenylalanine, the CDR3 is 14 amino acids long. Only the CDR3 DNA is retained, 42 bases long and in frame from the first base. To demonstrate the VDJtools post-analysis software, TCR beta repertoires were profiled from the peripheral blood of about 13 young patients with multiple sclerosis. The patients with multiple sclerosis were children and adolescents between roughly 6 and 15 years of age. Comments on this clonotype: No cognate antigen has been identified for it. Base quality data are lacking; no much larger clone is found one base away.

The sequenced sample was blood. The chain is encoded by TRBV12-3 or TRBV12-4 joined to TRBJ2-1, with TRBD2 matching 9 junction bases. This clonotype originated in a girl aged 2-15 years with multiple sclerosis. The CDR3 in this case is CASTAGGIYNEQFF. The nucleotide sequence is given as TGTGCCAGCACGGCGGGGGGGATCTACAATGAGCAGTTCTTC.